This T cell receptor (beta chain) appears in the sequencing data of a study of response to subunit inactivated influenza vaccine. Findings and caveats of the study: A suggestion made by the authors is that each seasonal influenza vaccination recruits few new T cells.

This CDR3 has 13 residues. The trim removed 5 bases at V and 8 bases at J, leaving 6 bases unmatched. Germline V CDR1 and CDR2: SGHAT, FQNNGV. A word on this clonotype: Antigen: not known.

TCRdb reprocessed the RT-PCR reads via MiXCR and lists one record per CDR3 protein. The sample lists roughly 570,000 distinct CDR3 sequences, about 14% occurring once. This clonotype was obtained from a man aged 50 to 60 who received an inactivated influenza vaccine. This specimen was PBMCs from blood, taken roughly 12 days after vaccination. The gene calls are TRBV11-2 and TRBJ2-1, with 7 bases aligning to TRBD2. As DNA, the CDR3 is TGTGCCAGCAGCATGGGACTACTCCATGAGCAGTTCTTC. Protein sequence: CASSMGLLHEQFF. Together with reference TRBV11-2 and TRBJ2-1, the CDR3 gives the full variable domain: EAGVAQSPRYKIIEKRQSVAFWCNPISGHATLYWYQQILGQGPKLLIQFQNNGVVDDSQLPKDRFSAERLKGVDSTLKIQPAKLEDSAVYLCASSMGLLHEQFFGPGTRLTVL.